This TCR beta chain stems from a study of CD8+CD57+ T cells in acquired aplastic anemia. Overall study findings and caveats: Almost 30 shared CD8+ CDR3s appeared highly expressed within patients' immunodominant clones.

Germline V gene lookup returns CDR1 DFQATT and CDR2 SNEGSKA (reference sequence). The V and J ends lost 6 bases and 6 bases, in that order; junction bases with no gene match: 4. The CDR3 has 12 amino acids. Note on this clonotype: As yet, its antigen is unknown.

Genomic DNA provided the template from which TCR beta VDJ and CDR3 profiles were obtained. TCRdb analysed the reads with MiXCR anew, one entry per CDR3 protein. The sample shows about 62,000 distinct CDR3 sequences, around 50% of them seen only once. Sequences were obtained from sorted CD4+, CD8+, or CD8+CD57+ T cells (not recorded which) from PBMCs. The source is a human donor in good health, serving as a control. This chain uses TRBV20-1 with TRBJ2-7, with 11 bases matching TRBD1. CDR3 amino acids: CSAGQGAPEQYF. The CDR3 region has the DNA TGCAGTGCCGGACAGGGGGCGCCCGAGCAGTACTTC.